The 6 T cell receptor beta chains below were found in one sample sequenced in a study of cytomegalovirus exposure and HLA in healthy donors. A multiplex PCR was run with 60 Vbeta primers and 13 Jbeta primers. The protocol was immunoSEQ multiplex PCR, while the TCRdb copy is restricted to in-frame clones and leaves out a portion. The data contain roughly 49,000 clones, roughly 81% of them singletons. Material: PBMCs. These receptors were obtained from a middle-aged woman in good health and CMV-seropositive.

This chain joins TRBV2 and TRBJ1-5; no definite D call. The CDR3 is 13 residues long. Trimming left V 6 bases short and J 3 bases short, with 9 bases between. Germline loops: CDR1 SNHLY, CDR2 FYNNEI. The CDR3 sequence: CASSARVNQPQHF. The DNA for the CDR3 is TGTGCCAGCAGCGCCCGAGTCAATCAGCCCCAGCATTTT.

The genes are TRBV5-6 and TRBJ2-2, with D unclear. Trimming removed 3 bases from V and 7 bases from J, with 13 bases in between. Germline V gene data show CDR1 as SGHDT and CDR2 as YYEEEE. The CDR3 contains 14 residues. CDR3: CASSSERRIGELFF. The CDR3 DNA follows: TGTGCCAGCAGCTCTGAGAGGCGGATCGGGGAGCTGTTTTTT.

In nucleotides, the CDR3 is TGTGCCACCCAGGGGCAGAGCACAGATACGCAGTATTTT. It specifies CATQGQSTDTQYF. The rearrangement links TRBV19 to TRBJ2-3; tentatively, D is TRBD1 (6 bases). Germline V lookup: CDR1 LNHDA, CDR2 SQIVND (reference sequence). The V gene lost 10 bases and the J gene lost 0 bases, with 11 bases spanning the gap. This CDR3 has 13 amino acids.

This clone was picked up a small number of times. This CDR3 is CASSLWAGDYNEQFF. The CDR3 DNA is TGTGCCAGCAGCTTATGGGCGGGGGACTACAATGAGCAGTTCTTC. V and J are TRBV7-2 and TRBJ2-1; TRBD2 matches 7 bases. The CDR3 has 15 amino acids. With 2 bases clipped from V and 3 bases from J, the junction kept 4 bases outside the gene matches. CDR1 SGHTA and CDR2 FQGNSA come from the germline V gene.

This chain links TRBV9 with TRBJ2-2, with unresolved D. V was trimmed by 6 bases and J by 7 bases, leaving 10 bases between them. The CDR3 loop spans 12 amino acids. Germline assignment: CDR1 SGDLS and CDR2 YYNGEE. The CDR3 coding sequence is TGTGCCAGCACAAAACAAGTCGGGGAGCTGTTTTTT. It translates to CASTKQVGELFF.

The chain has TRBV9 and TRBJ1-2, with 7 bases fitting TRBD1. The germline CDR1 and CDR2 sequences are SGDLS and YYNGEE. The CDR3 covers 15 residues. Unmatched junction bases numbered 2, after V lost 0 bases and J lost 0 bases. CDR3 coding DNA: TGTGCCAGCAGCGTAGAGGGGACAGCTAACTATGGCTACACCTTC. Translated: CASSVEGTANYGYTF.